The source of this T cell receptor beta chain is a study of cytomegalovirus exposure and HLA in healthy donors. Study at large: A prior analysis found fewer than 120 million unique TCR beta sequences from 150 million to 200 million T cells. Study results and caveats: Earlier analysis yielded a pattern in which most TCR beta V segments were productive about 87% or about 30% of the time. In vitro confirmation showed three CMV-associated chains to be CMV antigen specific.

The CDR3 loop spans 15 amino acids. V was clipped by 5 bases and J by 9 bases; unmatched bases: 8. Looked up from germline, CDR1 is MDHEN and CDR2 is SYDVKM. Each of the donors was a healthy bone marrow donor. Primers for the PCR totalled 60 Vbeta and 13 Jbeta. TCRdb's table, derived via immunoSEQ multiplex PCR, lists solely in-frame clones and lacks some. The sample contains some 38,000 clones, 53% of which appear only once. Notes on this clone: Its specificity is unknown.

The source is a woman aged 40 to 49 in good health and CMV-seropositive. The specimen sequenced was PBMCs. The chain joins TRBV28 to TRBJ2-2, with 11 bases fitting TRBD2. For the CDR3, the DNA is TGTGCCAGCAGTCCTAGCGGGGGGAGGAAGTGGGAGCTGTTTTTT. Translating it yields CASSPSGGRKWELFF.